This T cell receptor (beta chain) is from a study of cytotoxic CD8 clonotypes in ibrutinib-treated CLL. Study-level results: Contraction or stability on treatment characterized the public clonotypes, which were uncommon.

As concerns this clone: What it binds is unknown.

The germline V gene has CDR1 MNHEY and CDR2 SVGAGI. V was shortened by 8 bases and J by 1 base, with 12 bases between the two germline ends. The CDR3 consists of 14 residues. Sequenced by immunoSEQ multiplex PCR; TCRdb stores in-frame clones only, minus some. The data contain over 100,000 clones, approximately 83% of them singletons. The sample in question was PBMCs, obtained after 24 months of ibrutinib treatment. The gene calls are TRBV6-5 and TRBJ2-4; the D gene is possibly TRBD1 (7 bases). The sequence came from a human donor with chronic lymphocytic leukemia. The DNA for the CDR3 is TGTGCCAGCCGGGCAGGGGGGGCCAAAAACATTCAGTACTTC. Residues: CASRAGGAKNIQYF.